A single sample is the source of the 6 T cell receptor beta chains below, sequenced in a study of response to subunit inactivated influenza vaccine. TCRdb redid the calling of the RT-PCR reads with MiXCR, one entry per CDR3 protein. Here the sample spans around 530,000 distinct CDR3 sequences, 12% being singletons. Sample: PBMCs from blood, taken on the day of vaccination. Receptors were obtained from a man in his fifties who received an inactivated influenza vaccine.

This clonotype has ten or more counts. The chain links TRBV7-6 to TRBJ1-1, with D hard to call. The germline CDR1 and CDR2 sequences are SGHVS and FNYEAQ. The CDR3 has 15 amino acids. V was trimmed by 5 bases and J by 1 base, leaving 14 bases between them. This CDR3 is CASSVGPIGNTEAFF. The CDR3 DNA is TGTGCCAGCAGCGTAGGGCCAATAGGGAACACTGAAGCTTTCTTT.

This chain links TRBV20-1 with TRBJ2-7; D is possibly TRBD1 or TRBD2 (5 bases each). The V gene lost 0 bases and the J gene lost 3 bases, with 18 bases spanning the gap. CDR1 and CDR2 (germline): DFQATT, SNEGSKA (reference sequence). The CDR3 extends over 16 amino acids. DNA of the CDR3: TGCAGTGCTAGAGATAGTACATCGGGACGCTACTACGAGCAGTACTTC. The encoded protein is CSARDSTSGRYYEQYF.

This clonotype appeared a single time. V and J are TRBV28 and TRBJ2-7; D perhaps matches TRBD1 (6 bases). Germline loops: CDR1 MDHEN, CDR2 SYDVKM. V lost 7 bases, J lost 3 bases, and 16 bases lay in between. The CDR3 is made up of 14 amino acids. The CDR3 protein is CASTLTGSGYEQYF. Written as DNA, the CDR3 is TGTGCCAGCACCCTGACAGGTTCGGGCTACGAGCAGTACTTC.

This clonotype came up a few times. The chain carries TRBV29-1 and TRBJ2-7; perhaps D is TRBD1 or TRBD2 (5 bases each). V was shortened by 7 bases and J by 0 bases, with 13 bases between the two germline ends. CDR3 size: 13 residues. Per germline, CDR1 SQVTM and CDR2 ANQGSEA. DNA of the CDR3: TGCAGCGCCGGGGCAGGGTCCTCCTACGAGCAGTACTTC. Translating gives CSAGAGSSYEQYF.

This clonotype was counted ten times or more. Here the CDR3 reads CATSIGQAYEQYF. The CDR3 region has the DNA TGTGCCACCAGCATTGGACAGGCCTACGAGCAGTACTTC. This sequence joins TRBV15 and TRBJ2-7, with 7 bases that match TRBD1. Germline-derived CDR1 and CDR2 are LNHNV and YYDKDF (reference sequence). This CDR3 has 13 amino acids. J was trimmed by 2 bases and V by 4 bases; bases with no gene match: 2.

This clonotype was seen only a few times. The chain is built from TRBV7-6 and TRBJ2-1; 9 bases map to TRBD1. J gave up 4 bases and V 5 bases, and 9 bases lay outside the gene matches. The CDR3 sequence is 16 residues long. The V gene's germline CDR1 is SGHVS and CDR2 FNYEAQ. CDR3 protein: CASSPHGQGSYNEQFF. CDR3 nucleotide sequence: TGTGCCAGCAGCCCACACGGACAGGGGTCATACAATGAGCAGTTCTTC.